These T cell receptor beta chains were read from a single sample in a study of cytomegalovirus exposure and HLA in healthy donors. Measured with immunoSEQ multiplex PCR; TCRdb has only the in-frame clones, and not every one. The repertoire table contains about 160,000 clones. Sample: PBMCs. The receptors stem from a woman between 50 and 59 years old in good health and CMV-seronegative. Each CDR3 is given with its conserved first and last residue. Fields, in order: CDR3 protein, J gene, V gene.

CDR3 protein: CASSLGTSGGPGGTQYF
J gene: TRBJ2-5
V gene: TRBV5-1

CDR3 protein: CATKDASWPGELFF
J gene: TRBJ2-2
V gene: TRBV15

CDR3 protein: CASSVAGGYTGELFF
J gene: TRBJ2-2
V gene: TRBV9

CDR3 protein: CASSMGMAGELFF
J gene: TRBJ2-2
V gene: TRBV7-3

CDR3 protein: CASSLASQGVGLEQYF
J gene: TRBJ2-7
V gene: TRBV7-8

CDR3 protein: CAWETGGAYEQYF
J gene: TRBJ2-7
V gene: TRBV30

CDR3 protein: CASSLVSGSGYEQYF
J gene: TRBJ2-7
V gene: TRBV5-4

CDR3 protein: CASSQQTGYEQYF
J gene: TRBJ2-7
V gene: TRBV4-2

CDR3 protein: CASNTPGWLATEAFF
J gene: TRBJ1-1
V gene: TRBV25-1

CDR3 protein: CASSGQGEEKLFF
J gene: TRBJ1-4
V gene: TRBV9

CDR3 protein: CASRPDRVSYEQYF
J gene: TRBJ2-7
V gene: TRBV6-4

CDR3 protein: CASSPYPGTNYGYTF
J gene: TRBJ1-2
V gene: TRBV27

CDR3 protein: CASSPRAGLTYEQYF
J gene: TRBJ2-7
V gene: TRBV4-1

CDR3 protein: CASSLAGSNTEAFF
J gene: TRBJ1-1
V gene: TRBV5-1

CDR3 protein: CASSPDRGHGYEQYF
J gene: TRBJ2-7
V gene: TRBV27

CDR3 protein: CASSSKVGQGTDTQYF
J gene: TRBJ2-3
V gene: TRBV5-4

CDR3 protein: CASSLTRDTQYF
J gene: TRBJ2-3
V gene: TRBV7-9

CDR3 protein: CASSPPAGLHNEQFF
J gene: TRBJ2-1
V gene: TRBV18

CDR3 protein: CASSEAHRDQPQHF
J gene: TRBJ1-5
V gene: TRBV6-1

CDR3 protein: CASSQDETSGRYNEQFF
J gene: TRBJ2-1
V gene: TRBV4-3

CDR3 protein: CASRPRLGTGGTEAFF
J gene: TRBJ1-1
V gene: TRBV19

CDR3 protein: CASSWAPNTGELFF
J gene: TRBJ2-2
V gene: TRBV6-1

CDR3 protein: CASSDAALLNTEAFF
J gene: TRBJ1-1
V gene: TRBV6-1

CDR3 protein: CAMPQGRENIQYF
J gene: TRBJ2-4
V gene: TRBV6-1

CDR3 protein: CAISERSGSTDTQYF
J gene: TRBJ2-3
V gene: TRBV10-3

CDR3 protein: CASNPTGNTEAFF
J gene: TRBJ1-1
V gene: TRBV6-1

CDR3 protein: CASSLDRLSYEQYF
J gene: TRBJ2-7
V gene: TRBV11-2

CDR3 protein: CAWSGGSAGWQFF
J gene: TRBJ2-1
V gene: TRBV30

CDR3 protein: CASSLNRGSSFF
J gene: TRBJ2-1
V gene: TRBV7-9

CDR3 protein: CASSIRTANEKLFF
J gene: TRBJ1-4
V gene: TRBV19

CDR3 protein: CASSVGGWAEAFF
J gene: TRBJ1-1
V gene: TRBV5-1

CDR3 protein: CASSRSRTDYEQYF
J gene: TRBJ2-7
V gene: TRBV18

CDR3 protein: CSVRGGQGMNTEAFF
J gene: TRBJ1-1
V gene: TRBV29-1

CDR3 protein: CASSLAGAGANVLTF
J gene: TRBJ2-6
V gene: TRBV7-2